This T cell receptor (beta chain) was recovered during a study of tumor T cells in aggressive B-cell lymphoma. With 2 bases clipped from V and 5 bases from J, the junction kept 11 bases outside the gene matches. The CDR3 covers 16 residues. Germline assignment: CDR1 MDHEN and CDR2 SYDVKM. This table comes from immunoSEQ multiplex PCR, and its TCRdb copy is limited to in-frame clones, with some not included. The table records about 9,900 clones, 70% to 90% of them present only once. This sequence originates from an adult with diffuse large B cell lymphoma. The genes are TRBV28 and TRBJ2-7, with 8 bases fitting TRBD2. The sample comprised tumor tissue. The CDR3 DNA reads TGTGCCAGCAGTTTAACGATGGCGGGAGGTTCGAACGAGCAGTACTTC. Translated, it gives CASSLTMAGGSNEQYF.